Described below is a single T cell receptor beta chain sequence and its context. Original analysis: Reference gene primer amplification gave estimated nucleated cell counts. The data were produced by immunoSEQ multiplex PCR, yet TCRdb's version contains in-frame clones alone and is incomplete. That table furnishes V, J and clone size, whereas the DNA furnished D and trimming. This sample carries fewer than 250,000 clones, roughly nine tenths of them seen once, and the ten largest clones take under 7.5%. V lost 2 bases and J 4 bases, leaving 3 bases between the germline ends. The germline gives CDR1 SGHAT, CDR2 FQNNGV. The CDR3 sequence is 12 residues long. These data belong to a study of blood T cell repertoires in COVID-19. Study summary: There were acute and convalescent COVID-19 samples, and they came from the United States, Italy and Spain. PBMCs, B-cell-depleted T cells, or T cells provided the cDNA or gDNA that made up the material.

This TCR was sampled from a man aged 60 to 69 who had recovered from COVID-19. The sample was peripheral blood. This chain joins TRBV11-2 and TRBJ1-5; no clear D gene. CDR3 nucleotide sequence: TGTGCCAGCAGCTTAACTAATCAGCCCCAGCATTTT. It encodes CASSLTNQPQHF.